This TCR beta chain was captured in a study of blood T cell repertoires in COVID-19 (dated by TCRdb to about 2020). A note on the overall study: Samples from collaborators originated in the United States, Italy and Spain and spanned both the acute and convalescent phases of COVID-19. Subjects who had been exposed to COVID-19, were actively infected with it, or had recovered from it provided the deeply sampled blood TCRbeta repertoires that made up the dataset. The repertoires were released in a freely available public database meant as a resource for research on the immune response to SARS-CoV-2. The material from the prospective study consisted of cDNA or gDNA derived from T cells, B-cell-depleted T cells, or PBMCs. The sample metadata nearly always contained a de-identified subject ID, COVID-19 status, age in years and sex. Where available, HLA class I and class II types were taken from metadata supplied by the sample provider and were not determined by assay-based typing. Samples were obtained from the ongoing ImmuneRACE study (first 160 participants) and from roughly 1,300 subjects provided by 6 global collaborators.

The study at large found these results: The amount of clinical and demographic metadata varied by source and participant and was provided uncurated.

The V and J ends are trimmed by 1 base and 4 bases, leaving 14 bases between them. The CDR3 holds 15 amino acids from the cysteine to the phenylalanine. This entry keeps only the CDR3 DNA: 45 bases, framed from base 1. CDR1 SNHLY and CDR2 FYNNEI are derived from the germline V gene. TCRbeta CDR3 regions were amplified from genomic DNA using the immunoSEQ Assay, a bias-controlled multiplex PCR. In the paper's pipeline: The number of nucleated cells in each sample was estimated from the amplification of reference gene primers within the assay. Sequence reads were collapsed and filtered to measure the absolute abundance of every unique TCRbeta CDR3 rearrangement. Productive Simpson clonality was computed per sample as the square root of Simpson's diversity index over productive rearrangements. TCRdb limited this immuneACCESS table to in-frame rearrangements with V and J called. A share of clones is missing; checked studies link under half to unresolved V genes, and the rest is unexplained. The DNA was the basis for D and trimming; V, J and clone size are from that table. The sample contains about 130,000 clones, roughly 80% of them found a single time. 12% of the sample is in the top ten clones.

Samples from volunteer blood donors who had recovered from COVID-19 were contributed by a second Seattle source. The collaborating institutions used their own protocols to collect whole blood in K2EDTA tubes. For TCRbeta analysis, collaborators shipped samples as frozen whole blood, isolated PBMCs, or DNA extracted from either of those sample types. Points on this clone: Its binding antigen is unknown. Per-base quality was not reported, and no clone a single base away is much larger than it.

Sequenced sample: peripheral blood. The TCR was taken from a woman in her 30s who had recovered from COVID-19. Here the chain combines TRBV2 and TRBJ2-7, with TRBD1 tentatively as D gene (5 bases match). CDR3 region: CASSEGGVQGYEQYF. The DNA reads as follows: TGTGCCAGCAGTGAAGGGGGTGTGCAGGGTTACGAGCAGTACTTC.